The next 12 T cell receptor beta chains were all read from a single sample in a study of healthy donors' naive CD4 and CD8 T cells. TCR libraries were built from around 0.45 ug of total RNA by linear amplification. From the reads, TCRdb called clonotypes with MiXCR, one entry per CDR3 protein. The sample records approximately 200,000 distinct CDR3 sequences, 65% to 75% being singletons. The sequenced material came from naive CD4+ and CD8+ T cells sorted from blood, pooled from several donors. These TCRs come from a pool of human donors in good health; the sample pools cells from several healthy donors.

V is TRBV15 and J is TRBJ1-5; no clear D. V lost 0 bases and J 0 bases, leaving 12 bases between the germline ends. This CDR3 has 17 amino acids. The germline V gene has CDR1 LNHNV and CDR2 YYDKDF (reference sequence). As DNA, the CDR3 is TGTGCCACCAGCAGAGATGTCCCAGACGATAGCAATCAGCCCCAGCATTTT. Protein sequence: CATSRDVPDDSNQPQHF. Full variable domain (rest looked up from reference TRBV15 and TRBJ1-5): DAMVIQNPRYQVTQFGKPVTLSCSQTLNHNVMYWYQQKSSQAPKLLFHYYDKDFNNEADTPDNFQSRRPNTSFCFLDIRSPGLGDTAMYLCATSRDVPDDSNQPQHFGDGTRLSIL.

This clonotype was detected only a few times. The rearrangement uses TRBV19 and TRBJ2-7; D perhaps matches TRBD2 (6 bases). CDR3 length: 12 amino acids. Deletions cut 3 bases from V and 6 bases from J, with 9 bases between. CDR1 and CDR2 (germline): LNHDA, SQIVND (reference sequence). The CDR3 nucleotides are TGTGCCAGTAGTATCCAGGGAGGCGAGCAGTACTTC. Protein sequence: CASSIQGGEQYF.

This clonotype was observed a few times. The rearrangement joins TRBV29-1 to TRBJ1-1; no firm D call. Germline CDR1 is SQVTM and CDR2 is ANQGSEA. There are 11 residues in the CDR3. Trimming removed 2 bases from V and 4 bases from J, with 5 bases in between. For the CDR3, the DNA is TGCAGCGTTGAACGCTCCACTGAAGCTTTCTTT. The encoded protein is CSVERSTEAFF. Full variable domain (remainder filled in from reference TRBV29-1 and TRBJ1-1): SAVISQKPSRDICQRGTSLTIQCQVDSQVTMMFWYRQQPGQSLTLIATANQGSEATYESGFVIDKFPISRPNLTFSTLTVSNMSPEDSSIYLCSVERSTEAFFGQGTRLTVV.

This clonotype was counted a single time. V usage is TRBV20-1 and J usage is TRBJ2-7; 7 positions agree with TRBD1. The CDR3 is 12 amino acids. The germline CDR1 and CDR2 sequences are DFQATT and SNEGSKA (reference sequence). V was clipped by 7 bases and J by 5 bases; unmatched bases: 8. CDR3 coding DNA: TGCAGTGGGTCGGACAGGACCGACGAGCAGTACTTC. Translated: CSGSDRTDEQYF.

The table lists this clonotype with a few counts. J is TRBJ2-3 and V is TRBV29-1, with a possible D match to TRBD1 (6 bases). Trimming took 8 bases from V and 6 from J, leaving 21 bases between them. The CDR3 is 14 amino acids. Germline V CDR1 and CDR2: SQVTM, ANQGSEA. In DNA form, the CDR3 reads TGCAGCCCCCTTCGACAGGCTGTCTGGGATACGCAGTATTTT. Amino acids: CSPLRQAVWDTQYF.

The chain combines TRBV12-3 or TRBV12-4 with TRBJ1-5; 8 bases fit TRBD1. The CDR3 loop spans 14 amino acids. J lost 6 bases, V lost 10 bases, and 11 bases had no gene match. CDR3 protein: CATPNRGYGQPQHF. In DNA form, the CDR3 reads TGTGCCACCCCGAACAGGGGGTATGGTCAGCCCCAGCATTTT.

This clonotype was seen only a few times. The chain joins TRBV29-1 to TRBJ1-1; D is ambiguous. This CDR3 is built from 11 residues. Trimming cost V 6 bases and J 6 bases, with 11 bases left between them. Germline V gene data show CDR1 as SQVTM and CDR2 as ANQGSEA. The CDR3 reads CSVLTGPEAFF. DNA for the CDR3: TGCAGCGTCCTCACGGGTCCTGAAGCTTTCTTT.

The chain links TRBV6-5 to TRBJ2-7, with D uncertain. The V end lost 6 bases, the J end lost 6 bases, and 6 bases lay between the germline ends. This CDR3 contains 10 residues. Germline CDR1 reads MNHEY; CDR2 reads SVGAGI. The CDR3 here is CASSFVEQYF. The CDR3 bases are TGTGCCAGCAGCTTTGTCGAGCAGTACTTC.

This clonotype has just a few counts. The V gene is TRBV19, the J gene TRBJ1-1; perhaps TRBD1 as D (6 bases). V was pared by 5 bases and J by 10 bases, with 14 bases between. CDR3 size: 12 residues. Germline CDR1 is LNHDA and CDR2 is SQIVND (reference sequence). The CDR3 region has the DNA TGTGCCAGTAGTCCTCAGGGGTTCGGAGCTTTCTTT. It encodes CASSPQGFGAFF.

This clonotype was seen a few times. The V call is TRBV6-2 or TRBV6-3, the J call TRBJ2-1, with 9 bases lining up with TRBD1. Per germline, CDR1 MNHEY and CDR2 SVGEGT. The V and J ends lost 4 bases and 8 bases, in that order; junction bases with no gene match: 6. This CDR3 contains 14 residues. The chain's CDR3 is CASSLGQGSDEQFF. In DNA, the CDR3 is TGTGCCAGCAGTTTGGGACAGGGTAGCGATGAGCAGTTCTTC.

This clonotype showed up just once. This chain's CDR3 is CASSLLWDRDYKHSNQPQHF. The CDR3 DNA follows: TGTGCCAGCAGCTTGCTTTGGGACAGGGACTATAAGCATAGCAATCAGCCCCAGCATTTT. The chain couples TRBV7-8 to TRBJ1-5, with TRBD1 matching 9 bases. Germline assignment: CDR1 SGHVS and CDR2 FQNEAQ. The CDR3 contains 20 residues. Losses at the gene ends were 3 bases for V and 0 bases for J; bases not matched to a gene: 15. Supplemented by reference TRBV7-8 and TRBJ1-5, the full variable domain reads GAGVSQSPRYKVAKRGQDVALRCDPISGHVSLFWYQQALGQGPEFLTYFQNEAQLDKSGLPSDRFFAERPEGSVSTLKIQRTQQEDSAVYLCASSLLWDRDYKHSNQPQHFGDGTRLSIL.

This chain connects TRBV6-5 to TRBJ2-7; no reliable D call. Germline assignment: CDR1 MNHEY and CDR2 SVGAGI. V was trimmed by 2 bases and J by 2 bases, leaving 7 bases between them. The CDR3 runs to 13 residues. The CDR3 sequence is CASSYEVTYEQYF. The DNA of the CDR3 is TGTGCCAGCAGTTACGAAGTTACCTACGAGCAGTACTTC.